This T cell receptor beta chain is from a study of blood T cell repertoires in COVID-19. About the study: The samples span acute and convalescent COVID-19 from the United States, Italy and Spain. Sample material is recorded as cDNA or gDNA derived from T cells, B-cell-depleted T cells, or PBMCs.

Seattle's enrolled individuals joined amid active infection and were then monitored longitudinally. In its sample, this clone was seen once. The CDR3 length is 13 residues. V was pared by 7 bases and J by 4 bases, with 13 bases between. Germline V gene data show CDR1 as SNHLY and CDR2 as FYNNEI. Methods used by the authors: By means of reference gene primer amplification, nucleated cell counts were estimated. Repertoires were generated with immunoSEQ multiplex PCR, while TCRdb's copy carries only in-frame clones and drops some. The V and J calls and the clone size are those of that table, but D and trimming were determined from the DNA. The sample consists of about 350,000 clones, roughly 90% of them appearing once.

Sequencing was done on a sample of peripheral blood. The chain carries TRBV2 and TRBJ1-1; the D gene is possibly TRBD1 (6 bases). The sequence was obtained from a man between 25 and 39 years old with COVID-19, enrolled during active disease. CDR3 bases: TGTGCCAGCACGGGAACAGGGCCCACTGAAGCTTTCTTT. Its protein product is CASTGTGPTEAFF.